Below, one TCR beta chain is given with its context. The antigen is undetermined. Trimming removed 0 bases at V and 11 bases at J, with 13 bases between. The germline CDR1 and CDR2 sequences are SGHDN and FVKESK. The CDR3 has 13 amino acids. The sample comes from a study of a mutant IDH1 vaccine in newly diagnosed glioma. Clones were read by immunoSEQ multiplex PCR, and TCRdb kept only the in-frame ones, dropping some. Of more than 25,000 clones detected, 85% to 90% appear once; the ten largest clones hold around 2.6%. Time point specified: week 23, last vaccination. Vaccinated patients received 300 ug of mutant IDH1 20-mer peptide per dose, with topical imiquimod.

The sequencing used PBMCs, collected from a glioma patient whose treatment included an IDH1 peptide vaccine. The receptor was isolated from a man aged 35 to 55 with glioma. The V and J genes are TRBV14 and TRBJ1-1, with D unresolved. CDR3 residues: CASSQEEHLGAFF. The CDR3 nucleotides read TGTGCCAGCAGCCAAGAAGAACACCTGGGCGCTTTCTTT.